Below are 10 T cell receptor beta chains sequenced from a single sample in a study of T cells in tumors after PD-1 blockade. Measured with immunoSEQ multiplex PCR; TCRdb has only the in-frame clones, and not every one. The sample includes some 48,000 clones, approximately 75% of them seen just once. The material sequenced was PBMCs, taken before anti-PD-1 treatment. The receptors stem from a human donor with basal cell carcinoma.

This clone was counted a few times. This chain joins TRBV6-1 and TRBJ1-2; tentative D call: TRBD1 (5 bases). Germline CDR1 reads MNHNS; CDR2 reads SASEGT. V was cut by 3 bases and J by 8 bases, with 22 bases left in between. The CDR3 consists of 16 residues. The chain's CDR3 is CASSEGGGQSSTGYTF. CDR3 in DNA: TGTGCCAGCAGTGAGGGTGGAGGACAAAGCTCTACCGGCTACACCTTC.

The V and J genes are TRBV7-6 and TRBJ1-2, with a tentative D call TRBD1 (6 bases). From germline, CDR1 is SGHVS and CDR2 FNYEAQ. The CDR3 totals 15 residues. V lost 4 bases, J lost 5 bases, and 17 bases lay in between. CDR3 residues: CASSSQGIGKYGYTF. CDR3 DNA: TGTGCCAGCAGCTCGCAGGGGATAGGGAAGTATGGCTACACCTTC.

This clone was detected once. The V call is TRBV29-1, the J call TRBJ2-6; D may match TRBD1 or TRBD2 (6 bases each). The V gene's germline CDR1 is SQVTM and CDR2 ANQGSEA. The V gene lost 4 bases and the J gene lost 3 bases, with 13 bases spanning the gap. This CDR3 region has 15 residues. The CDR3 nucleotides read TGCAGCGTTGTTTGGGGGGCAGGTGGGGCCAACGTCCTGACTTTC. Translating gives CSVVWGAGGANVLTF.

The rearrangement links TRBV28 to TRBJ1-4; 7 bases line up with TRBD1. The ends lost 5 bases at V and 7 bases at J; junction bases unmatched: 7. Looked up from germline, CDR1 is MDHEN and CDR2 is SYDVKM. There are 14 residues in the CDR3. The CDR3: CASSTWDRPEKLFF. CDR3 DNA: TGTGCCAGCAGTACCTGGGACAGACCTGAAAAACTGTTTTTT.

The V and J genes are TRBV2 and TRBJ2-6, with D maybe TRBD2 (5 bases). Per germline, CDR1 SNHLY and CDR2 FYNNEI. This CDR3 has 15 residues. V dropped 5 bases and J dropped 0 bases, with 8 bases sitting between them. The CDR3 is CASSRGYSGANVLTF. The CDR3 DNA follows: TGTGCCAGCAGTCGGGGTTACTCTGGGGCCAACGTCCTGACTTTC.

The chain joins TRBV18 to TRBJ2-7, with 7 bases aligning to TRBD1. CDR1 is KGHSH and CDR2 is LQKENI in the germline V gene. This CDR3 has 14 amino acids. Trimming cost V 5 bases and J 3 bases; bases outside gene matches: 7. The CDR3 is CASSTSTGDYEQYF. CDR3 bases: TGTGCCAGCTCAACCAGCACAGGGGACTACGAGCAGTACTTC.

The chain combines TRBV29-1 with TRBJ1-1; D call uncertain. Germline V gene sequence: CDR1 SQVTM, CDR2 ANQGSEA. Trimming pared 8 bases from V and 0 bases from J, leaving 4 bases between. This CDR3 has 10 amino acids. The CDR3 bases are TGCAGCTGCATGAACACTGAAGCTTTCTTT. Translating gives CSCMNTEAFF.

V and J are TRBV27 and TRBJ2-2, with TRBD1 matching 7 bases. The J segment lost 6 bases and the V segment lost 0 bases, leaving 13 bases of the junction unmatched. Looked up from germline, CDR1 is MNHEY and CDR2 is SMNVEV (reference sequence). The CDR3 length is 18 residues. CDR3 in DNA: TGTGCCAGCAGTTTATCGCGTCAGGGGACAGCGAGGCCCGGGGAGCTGTTTTTT. Translated: CASSLSRQGTARPGELFF.

The chain carries TRBV27 and TRBJ1-1, with a weak D call TRBD1 (6 bases). The CDR3 is 14 amino acids. Germline lookup yields CDR1 MNHEY and CDR2 SMNVEV (reference sequence). V dropped 6 bases and J dropped 12 bases, with 23 bases sitting between them. For the CDR3, the DNA is TGTGCCAGCAGACAGGGTCCGGGTCCGCGGCTGACTTTCTTT. This encodes CASRQGPGPRLTFF.

The sample holds one count of this clone. The chain joins TRBV5-8 to TRBJ2-7, with D possibly TRBD2 on 7 matching bases. Germline values: CDR1 SGHTS, CDR2 YDEGEE. The CDR3 contains 14 residues. Trimming shortened V by 0 bases and J by 5 bases, and 12 bases separated the two germline ends. CDR3: CASSLGTGTNEQYF. The CDR3 DNA is TGTGCCAGCAGCTTGGGTACAGGGACTAACGAGCAGTACTTC.